A single sample is the source of the 4 T cell receptor beta chains below, sequenced in a study of control samples from healthy donors and cancer patients. The repertoire was sequenced with immunoSEQ multiplex PCR; TCRdb's copy has only in-frame clones and lacks some. The profile covers approximately 140,000 clones, with just under 90% appearing a single time and 6% to 9.5% taken by the ten largest. Sequenced: PBMCs. These receptors originate from a man in his fifties or sixties with head and neck cancer.

The rearrangement links TRBV25-1 to TRBJ1-1; D possibly corresponds to TRBD1 (6 bases). The CDR3 contains 14 residues. Germline lookup yields CDR1 MGHDK and CDR2 SYGVNS. V was pared by 7 bases and J by 6 bases, with 18 bases between. The chain's CDR3 is CASNDQGWGAEAFF. CDR3 DNA sequence: TGTGCCAGCAATGACCAGGGGTGGGGGGCTGAAGCTTTCTTT.

The gene calls are TRBV7-9 and TRBJ2-2; 7 nucleotides agree with TRBD2. The CDR3 sequence is 14 residues long. Trimming at V came to 4 bases and at J to 7 bases, leaving 6 bases not matched to a gene. The germline V gene has CDR1 SEHNR and CDR2 FQNEAQ (reference sequence). The CDR3 is CASSYSGGIGELFF. For the CDR3, the DNA is TGTGCCAGCAGCTACTCGGGGGGTATCGGGGAGCTGTTTTTT. Full variable domain (outside the CDR3, taken from reference TRBV7-9 and TRBJ2-2): DTGVSQNPRHKITKRGQNVTFRCDPISEHNRLYWYRQTLGQGPEFLTYFQNEAQLEKSRLLSDRFSAERPKGSFSTLEIQRTEQGDSAMYLCASSYSGGIGELFFGEGSRLTVL.

This clone showed up just once. This chain uses TRBV4-1 with TRBJ1-1, with D possibly being TRBD1 (6 bases). Germline CDR1 and CDR2: MGHRA and YSYEKL. The CDR3 is 15 amino acids. Trimming left V 7 bases short and J 11 bases short, with 26 bases between. The CDR3 protein is CASKGGTGSTGRAFF. The CDR3, as DNA: TGCGCCAGCAAGGGAGGCACAGGGTCAACCGGTCGCGCTTTCTTT.

The table lists this clone with a few counts. Other DNA sequences in the sample encode the same CDR3. This chain connects TRBV3-1 (or the pseudogene TRBV3-2) to TRBJ1-2, with D maybe TRBD1 (5 bases). This CDR3 region has 14 residues. Germline loops: CDR1 LGHDT, CDR2 YNNKEL (reference sequence). V was pared by 4 bases and J by 4 bases, with 13 bases between. The CDR3 loop reads CASSPDTGIYGYTF. In DNA, the CDR3 is TGTGCCAGCAGCCCGGATACAGGTATCTATGGCTACACCTTC.